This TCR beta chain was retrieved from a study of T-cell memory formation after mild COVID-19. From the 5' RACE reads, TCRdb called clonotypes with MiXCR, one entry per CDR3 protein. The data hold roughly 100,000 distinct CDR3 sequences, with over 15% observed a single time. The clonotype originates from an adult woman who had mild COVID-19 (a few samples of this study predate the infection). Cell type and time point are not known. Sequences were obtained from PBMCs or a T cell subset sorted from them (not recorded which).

In nucleotides, the CDR3 is TGCGCCAGCAGCCAAGCCCGGGCGACAGCGGCGGGGGAAGATCAGCCCCAGCATTTT. Translating it yields CASSQARATAAGEDQPQHF. The J gene is TRBJ1-5, the V gene TRBV4-1; D may be TRBD1 (5 bases). The CDR3 runs 19 residues. V lost 1 base to trimming and J lost 5 bases, with 24 bases between them. The V gene's germline CDR1 is MGHRA and CDR2 YSYEKL.